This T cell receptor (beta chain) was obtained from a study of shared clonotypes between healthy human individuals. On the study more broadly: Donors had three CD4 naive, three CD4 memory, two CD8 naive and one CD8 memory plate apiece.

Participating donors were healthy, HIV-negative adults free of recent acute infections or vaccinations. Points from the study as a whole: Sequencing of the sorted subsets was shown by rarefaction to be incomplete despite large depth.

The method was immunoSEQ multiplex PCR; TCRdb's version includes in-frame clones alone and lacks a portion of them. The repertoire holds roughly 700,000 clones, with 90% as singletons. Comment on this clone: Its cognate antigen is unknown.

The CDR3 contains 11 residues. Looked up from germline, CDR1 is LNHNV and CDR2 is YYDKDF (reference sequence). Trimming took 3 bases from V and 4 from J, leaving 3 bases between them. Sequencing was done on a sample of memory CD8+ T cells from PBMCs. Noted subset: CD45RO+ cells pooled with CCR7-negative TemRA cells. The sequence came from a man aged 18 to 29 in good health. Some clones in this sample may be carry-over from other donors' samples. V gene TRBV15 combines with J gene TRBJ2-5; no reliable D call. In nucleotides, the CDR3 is TGTGCCACCAGCAGCTTAGAGACCCAGTACTTC. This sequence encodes CATSSLETQYF.